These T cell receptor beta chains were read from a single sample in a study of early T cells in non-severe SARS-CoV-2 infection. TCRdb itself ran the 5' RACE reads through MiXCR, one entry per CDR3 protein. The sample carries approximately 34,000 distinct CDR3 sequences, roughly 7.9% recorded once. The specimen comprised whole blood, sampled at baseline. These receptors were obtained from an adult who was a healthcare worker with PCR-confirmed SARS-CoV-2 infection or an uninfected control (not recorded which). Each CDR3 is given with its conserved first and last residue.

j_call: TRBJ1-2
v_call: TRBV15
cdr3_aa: CATSRDASGYTF

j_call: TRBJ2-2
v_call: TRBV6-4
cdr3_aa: CASRRDIKTGELFF

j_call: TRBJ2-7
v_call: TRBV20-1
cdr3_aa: CSADKLGSYEQYF

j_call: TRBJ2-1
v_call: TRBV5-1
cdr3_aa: CASSGGSATSYNEQFF

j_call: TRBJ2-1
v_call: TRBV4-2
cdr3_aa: CASSQGAGGAAGEQFF

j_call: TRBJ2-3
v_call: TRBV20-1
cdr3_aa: CSAPDNTDTQYF

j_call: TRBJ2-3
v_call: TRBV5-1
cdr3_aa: CASSSTDTQYF

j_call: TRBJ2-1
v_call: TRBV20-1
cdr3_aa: CSASGGVGGYEQFF

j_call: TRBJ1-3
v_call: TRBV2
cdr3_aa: CASSETTHSGNTIYF

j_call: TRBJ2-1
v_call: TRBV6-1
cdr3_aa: CASSTRTSRSYNEQFF

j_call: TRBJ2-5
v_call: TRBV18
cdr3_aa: CASSPETRGETQYF

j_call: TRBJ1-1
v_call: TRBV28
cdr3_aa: CASRPPQGGSTEAFF

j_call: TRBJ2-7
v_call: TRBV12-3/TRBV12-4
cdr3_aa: CASNPSYEQYF

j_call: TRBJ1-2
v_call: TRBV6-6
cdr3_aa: CASRTPDYGYTF

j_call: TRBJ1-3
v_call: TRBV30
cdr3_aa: CAWSVLRSSGNTIYF

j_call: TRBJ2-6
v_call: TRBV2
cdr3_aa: CASCRDRSPSGANVLTF

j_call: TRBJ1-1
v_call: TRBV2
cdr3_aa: CASREDTEAFF

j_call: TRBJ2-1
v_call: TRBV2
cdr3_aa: CASLTSLSSYNEQFF

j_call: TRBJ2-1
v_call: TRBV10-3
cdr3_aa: CAISDSRVIYNEQFF

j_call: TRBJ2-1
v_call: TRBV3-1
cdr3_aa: CASCQDVAGGRNEQFF

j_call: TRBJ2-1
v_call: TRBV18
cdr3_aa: CASSPIGHEQFF

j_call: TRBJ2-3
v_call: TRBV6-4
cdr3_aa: CASSDSSGGATDTQYF

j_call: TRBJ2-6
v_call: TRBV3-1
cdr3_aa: CASSYSGANVLTF

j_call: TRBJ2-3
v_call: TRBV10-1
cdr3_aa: CASSDPGLAGNSDTQYF

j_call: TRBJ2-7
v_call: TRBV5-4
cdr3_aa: CASSSPRSSYEQYF

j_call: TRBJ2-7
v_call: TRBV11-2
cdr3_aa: CASSLGPWGGQGYEQYF

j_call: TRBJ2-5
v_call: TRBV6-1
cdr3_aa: CASSELAGGPETQYF

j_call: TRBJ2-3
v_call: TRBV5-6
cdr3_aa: CASSLRGTSYDTQYF

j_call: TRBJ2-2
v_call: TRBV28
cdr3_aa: CASSPHRGAPGELFF

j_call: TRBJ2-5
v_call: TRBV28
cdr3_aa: CASSQRGSGGKETQYF

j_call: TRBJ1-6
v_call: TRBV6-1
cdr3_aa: CASSTGGGSPLHF

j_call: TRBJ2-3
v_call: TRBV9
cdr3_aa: CASSVGLAGPGTDTQYF

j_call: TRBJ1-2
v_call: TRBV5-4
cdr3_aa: CASSLDRVRQYGYTF